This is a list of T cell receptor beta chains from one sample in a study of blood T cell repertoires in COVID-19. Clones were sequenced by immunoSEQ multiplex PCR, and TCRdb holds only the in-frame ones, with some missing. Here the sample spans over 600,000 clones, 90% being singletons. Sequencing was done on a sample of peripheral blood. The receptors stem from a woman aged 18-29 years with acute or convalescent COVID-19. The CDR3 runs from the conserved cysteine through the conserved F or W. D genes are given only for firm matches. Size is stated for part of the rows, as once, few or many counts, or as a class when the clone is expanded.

CDR3nt: TGCGCCAGCAGCTACCCCCAGGGGGGCGCTAACTATGGCTACACCTTC
CDR3aa: CASSYPQGGANYGYTF
j_gene: TRBJ1-2
abundance: NA
d_gene: TRBD1
v_gene: TRBV5-1

CDR3nt: TGTGCTAGTGCCCTGGACAGGGTCGGTCGCACTGAAGCTTTCTTT
CDR3aa: CASALDRVGRTEAFF
j_gene: TRBJ1-1
abundance: NA
d_gene: TRBD1
v_gene: TRBV12-5

CDR3nt: TGTGCCTGGAGTGTAGGCGGGTCACCCCTCCACTTT
CDR3aa: CAWSVGGSPLHF
j_gene: TRBJ1-6
abundance: NA
d_gene: NA
v_gene: TRBV30

CDR3nt: TGTGCCAGCAGCCGCGGGGTCCCCTTTCCAGGGCCCCATTCACCCCTCCACTTT
CDR3aa: CASSRGVPFPGPHSPLHF
j_gene: TRBJ1-6
abundance: NA
d_gene: NA
v_gene: TRBV14

CDR3nt: TGTGCCAGCAGTTTTTACACTAACTATGGCTACACCTTC
CDR3aa: CASSFYTNYGYTF
j_gene: TRBJ1-2
abundance: NA
d_gene: NA
v_gene: TRBV27

CDR3nt: TGTGCCAGCAGCTTGCGGGATCCCCACGGTGAGCAGTTCTTC
CDR3aa: CASSLRDPHGEQFF
j_gene: TRBJ2-1
abundance: NA
d_gene: NA
v_gene: TRBV5-4

CDR3nt: TGTGCTAGCCTACAGGGAGGCAATCAGCCCCAGCATTTT
CDR3aa: CASLQGGNQPQHF
j_gene: TRBJ1-5
abundance: NA
d_gene: NA
v_gene: TRBV12-5

CDR3nt: TGTGCCAGCAGTGCGGTGACAGTGGATGGCTACACCTTC
CDR3aa: CASSAVTVDGYTF
j_gene: TRBJ1-2
abundance: NA
d_gene: NA
v_gene: TRBV2

CDR3nt: TGTGCCAGCAGCTTGGGCGGAGGCACTGAAGCTTTCTTT
CDR3aa: CASSLGGGTEAFF
j_gene: TRBJ1-1
abundance: once
d_gene: NA
v_gene: TRBV5-8

CDR3nt: TGTGCCAGCAGCGTTGGGGACACGACGGGCGGCTACACCTTC
CDR3aa: CASSVGDTTGGYTF
j_gene: TRBJ1-2
abundance: once
d_gene: NA
v_gene: TRBV9

CDR3nt: TGTGCCAGTAGTATCACTGACTATGGCTACACCTTC
CDR3aa: CASSITDYGYTF
j_gene: TRBJ1-2
abundance: NA
d_gene: NA
v_gene: TRBV19

CDR3nt: TGTGCTAGTGGTCCCCCCCCGGGGATTGCTGGCTACACCTTC
CDR3aa: CASGPPPGIAGYTF
j_gene: TRBJ1-2
abundance: NA
d_gene: NA
v_gene: TRBV12-5

CDR3nt: TGCGCCAGCAGCCAGTTCTGGGACAGCTCCTATAATTCACCCCTCCACTTT
CDR3aa: CASSQFWDSSYNSPLHF
j_gene: TRBJ1-6
abundance: NA
d_gene: TRBD1
v_gene: TRBV4-1

CDR3nt: TGTGCCAGTAGTATGGGGAGGGGGTCTCTCTACGAGCAGTACTTC
CDR3aa: CASSMGRGSLYEQYF
j_gene: TRBJ2-7
abundance: NA
d_gene: NA
v_gene: TRBV19

CDR3nt: TGTGCCAGCTCTGAGAGGAGGGCCGACGAGCAGTACTTC
CDR3aa: CASSERRADEQYF
j_gene: TRBJ2-7
abundance: NA
d_gene: NA
v_gene: TRBV18

CDR3nt: TGCGCCAGCAGCTCGTTACAGGGGGCCTATGGCTACACCTTC
CDR3aa: CASSSLQGAYGYTF
j_gene: TRBJ1-2
abundance: NA
d_gene: TRBD1
v_gene: TRBV5-1

CDR3nt: TGTGCCAGCAGTTATGGTGGACCGACGGGAAATTCACCCCTCCACTTT
CDR3aa: CASSYGGPTGNSPLHF
j_gene: TRBJ1-6
abundance: NA
d_gene: NA
v_gene: TRBV6-6

CDR3nt: TGTGCCACCAGCAGAGATAGCGGGACACCAATTTATGAAAAACTGTTTTTT
CDR3aa: CATSRDSGTPIYEKLFF
j_gene: TRBJ1-4
abundance: NA
d_gene: NA
v_gene: TRBV15

CDR3nt: TGTGCCAGCAGCCAAGGCCGGAGCGGCACCGGGGAGCTGTTTTTT
CDR3aa: CASSQGRSGTGELFF
j_gene: TRBJ2-2
abundance: NA
d_gene: NA
v_gene: TRBV3-1/TRBV3-2

CDR3nt: TGTGCCTGGAGTGTAGGACAGACGCAGTTCTTC
CDR3aa: CAWSVGQTQFF
j_gene: TRBJ2-1
abundance: NA
d_gene: NA
v_gene: TRBV30

CDR3nt: TGTGCCAGCACCCCAGACTGGAACACTGAAGCTTTCTTT
CDR3aa: CASTPDWNTEAFF
j_gene: TRBJ1-1
abundance: NA
d_gene: NA
v_gene: TRBV12-3/TRBV12-4

CDR3nt: TGTGCCAGTACCCCCGCCGGGCAGGGAAGTTATAGCAATCAGCCCCAGCATTTT
CDR3aa: CASTPAGQGSYSNQPQHF
j_gene: TRBJ1-5
abundance: NA
d_gene: NA
v_gene: TRBV19

CDR3nt: TGTGCCAGCAGCTTACATACAACAGGGCTGCAGATCTATGGCTACACCTTC
CDR3aa: CASSLHTTGLQIYGYTF
j_gene: TRBJ1-2
abundance: once
d_gene: NA
v_gene: TRBV7-9

CDR3nt: TGTGCCAGCAGTACCCCCTCCAGGGGCCAAGAGACCCAGTACTTC
CDR3aa: CASSTPSRGQETQYF
j_gene: TRBJ2-5
abundance: NA
d_gene: NA
v_gene: TRBV6-5

CDR3nt: TGTGCCAGCAGTTTAAGGGGGCCAGGAGGCTACACCTTC
CDR3aa: CASSLRGPGGYTF
j_gene: TRBJ1-2
abundance: NA
d_gene: TRBD1
v_gene: TRBV27

CDR3nt: TGTGCCAGTAGTACTGACATACCGAACTATGGCTACACCTTC
CDR3aa: CASSTDIPNYGYTF
j_gene: TRBJ1-2
abundance: NA
d_gene: NA
v_gene: TRBV19

CDR3nt: TGTGCCAGCAGTTTCTTTGGTGGCTTGGCTTTCTTT
CDR3aa: CASSFFGGLAFF
j_gene: TRBJ1-1
abundance: NA
d_gene: NA
v_gene: TRBV12-3/TRBV12-4

CDR3nt: TGTGCCAGCAGCCAAGTAGTCGCCGGACAGGGAACTAACTCTGGAAACACCATATATTTT
CDR3aa: CASSQVVAGQGTNSGNTIYF
j_gene: TRBJ1-3
abundance: once
d_gene: TRBD1
v_gene: TRBV3-1/TRBV3-2

CDR3nt: TGTGCCAGCAGCGTAGACGGACAGGGTCGGTATGGCTACACCTTC
CDR3aa: CASSVDGQGRYGYTF
j_gene: TRBJ1-2
abundance: few
d_gene: TRBD1
v_gene: TRBV9

CDR3nt: TGTGCCAGCAGTCACTCTATGGGACAGTGGGGTTACGAGCAGTACTTC
CDR3aa: CASSHSMGQWGYEQYF
j_gene: TRBJ2-7
abundance: NA
d_gene: TRBD1
v_gene: TRBV7-9

CDR3nt: TGTGCCACCAGTGGAGCAGGGGCCCACTCCTACGAGCAGTACTTC
CDR3aa: CATSGAGAHSYEQYF
j_gene: TRBJ2-7
abundance: NA
d_gene: NA
v_gene: TRBV24-1

CDR3nt: TGTGCCAGTAGTGTAACAGGGGCCTCCTACAATGAGCAGTTCTTC
CDR3aa: CASSVTGASYNEQFF
j_gene: TRBJ2-1
abundance: once
d_gene: TRBD1
v_gene: TRBV19

CDR3nt: TGTGCCAGCAGTTTTCGGACAGGGTACGGCTACACCTTC
CDR3aa: CASSFRTGYGYTF
j_gene: TRBJ1-2
abundance: NA
d_gene: TRBD1
v_gene: TRBV6-2/TRBV6-3

CDR3nt: TGTGCCAGCAGGCAACAGGACAACACTGAAGCTTTCTTT
CDR3aa: CASRQQDNTEAFF
j_gene: TRBJ1-1
abundance: NA
d_gene: NA
v_gene: TRBV12-3/TRBV12-4

CDR3nt: TGTGCCAGCAGCTTTTTTGGTGAGCTCCAGCATTTT
CDR3aa: CASSFFGELQHF
j_gene: TRBJ1-5
abundance: NA
d_gene: NA
v_gene: TRBV7-2

CDR3nt: TGCGCCAGCAGCTTATCCAGACAGGGACGGGAGACCCAGTACTTC
CDR3aa: CASSLSRQGRETQYF
j_gene: TRBJ2-5
abundance: once
d_gene: TRBD1
v_gene: TRBV5-1

CDR3nt: TGTGCCAGCAGTCCAGTGGGACAGGGGTATGGCTACACCTTC
CDR3aa: CASSPVGQGYGYTF
j_gene: TRBJ1-2
abundance: NA
d_gene: TRBD1
v_gene: TRBV6-5

CDR3nt: TGTGCCAGCAGCGTAGCGGACGGGACCTACGAGCAGTACTTC
CDR3aa: CASSVADGTYEQYF
j_gene: TRBJ2-7
abundance: NA
d_gene: NA
v_gene: TRBV9

CDR3nt: TGTGCCAGCTCCGTTGTGGGGACAGACCAATATAGCAATCAGCCCCAGCATTTT
CDR3aa: CASSVVGTDQYSNQPQHF
j_gene: TRBJ1-5
abundance: once
d_gene: TRBD1
v_gene: TRBV19

CDR3nt: TGTGCCAGTAGCCCCGGACAGGTTAATGGCTACACCTTC
CDR3aa: CASSPGQVNGYTF
j_gene: TRBJ1-2
abundance: NA
d_gene: TRBD1
v_gene: TRBV19

CDR3nt: TGTGCCAGCAGCTTAAACGAGGGGGGGCGTAATGAGCAGTTCTTC
CDR3aa: CASSLNEGGRNEQFF
j_gene: TRBJ2-1
abundance: NA
d_gene: NA
v_gene: TRBV7-6

CDR3nt: TGTGCCAGCAGCCTAAACAGGGGGGCCTCCTACGAGCAGTACTTC
CDR3aa: CASSLNRGASYEQYF
j_gene: TRBJ2-7
abundance: NA
d_gene: TRBD1
v_gene: TRBV11-1

CDR3nt: TGTGCCAGCAGTTACGGGCAGGGTCCCCACGAGCAGTACTTC
CDR3aa: CASSYGQGPHEQYF
j_gene: TRBJ2-7
abundance: NA
d_gene: NA
v_gene: TRBV6-6

CDR3nt: TGTGCCAGCAGCCTCTCCCTCTTCGGCTACACCTTC
CDR3aa: CASSLSLFGYTF
j_gene: TRBJ1-2
abundance: NA
d_gene: NA
v_gene: TRBV2

CDR3nt: TGTGCCAGCAGCCAAGATCTCCTAGACAGCTCTGGAAACACCATATATTTT
CDR3aa: CASSQDLLDSSGNTIYF
j_gene: TRBJ1-3
abundance: NA
d_gene: NA
v_gene: TRBV3-1/TRBV3-2

CDR3nt: TGTGCCAGCAGCCATCCCACTGAAGCTTTCTTT
CDR3aa: CASSHPTEAFF
j_gene: TRBJ1-1
abundance: NA
d_gene: NA
v_gene: TRBV6-5

CDR3nt: TGCGCCAGCAGCCGGCCGGGACAGACCCCTGAAGCTTTCTTT
CDR3aa: CASSRPGQTPEAFF
j_gene: TRBJ1-1
abundance: NA
d_gene: TRBD1
v_gene: TRBV4-1

CDR3nt: TGTGCCAGCAGCGTAGGAGGCAGCTTTGAAGGATCCACCATATATTTT
CDR3aa: CASSVGGSFEGSTIYF
j_gene: TRBJ1-3
abundance: NA
d_gene: NA
v_gene: TRBV9

CDR3nt: TGTGCCAGCGTACCCGAGACAGGGTATCACGGGGAGCTGTTTTTT
CDR3aa: CASVPETGYHGELFF
j_gene: TRBJ2-2
abundance: NA
d_gene: TRBD1
v_gene: TRBV27

CDR3nt: TGTGCCAGCCTCTCTACGGGGGGGGATCAAGAGACCCAGTACTTC
CDR3aa: CASLSTGGDQETQYF
j_gene: TRBJ2-5
abundance: NA
d_gene: TRBD2
v_gene: TRBV3-1/TRBV3-2

CDR3nt: TGCGCCAGCAGGACTAGCGGCACAGATACGCAGTATTTT
CDR3aa: CASRTSGTDTQYF
j_gene: TRBJ2-3
abundance: NA
d_gene: TRBD2
v_gene: TRBV10-2

CDR3nt: TGTGCCAGTAGTATGGGACTAGCCAAAAACATTCAGTACTTC
CDR3aa: CASSMGLAKNIQYF
j_gene: TRBJ2-4
abundance: NA
d_gene: NA
v_gene: TRBV19

CDR3nt: TGCGCCAGCAGCTTGGTTTCAGGGATGAACACTGAAGCTTTCTTT
CDR3aa: CASSLVSGMNTEAFF
j_gene: TRBJ1-1
abundance: NA
d_gene: NA
v_gene: TRBV5-1

CDR3nt: TGTGCCAGTAGTATAGGAGGGGGAAGCAATCAGCCCCAGCATTTT
CDR3aa: CASSIGGGSNQPQHF
j_gene: TRBJ1-5
abundance: NA
d_gene: NA
v_gene: TRBV19

CDR3nt: TGTGCCAGCAGTTACGGCCGGCGAGGGACAGGTTGGTACGAGCAGTACTTC
CDR3aa: CASSYGRRGTGWYEQYF
j_gene: TRBJ2-7
abundance: NA
d_gene: TRBD1
v_gene: TRBV6-2/TRBV6-3

CDR3nt: TGCGCCAGCAGCCAGGGCCTCTATAGCAATCAGCCCCAGCATTTT
CDR3aa: CASSQGLYSNQPQHF
j_gene: TRBJ1-5
abundance: NA
d_gene: NA
v_gene: TRBV4-3

CDR3nt: TGTGCCAGCAGCTTCGCCAGGGGTAACACTGAAGCTTTCTTT
CDR3aa: CASSFARGNTEAFF
j_gene: TRBJ1-1
abundance: NA
d_gene: NA
v_gene: TRBV7-9

CDR3nt: TGTGCCAGCAGCCCTCGGGACAGGGAATGGTTTGGCTACACCTTC
CDR3aa: CASSPRDREWFGYTF
j_gene: TRBJ1-2
abundance: NA
d_gene: TRBD1
v_gene: TRBV5-6

CDR3nt: TGTGCCAGCTCACTTAGCAGATTGAACACTGAAGCTTTCTTT
CDR3aa: CASSLSRLNTEAFF
j_gene: TRBJ1-1
abundance: few
d_gene: NA
v_gene: TRBV18

CDR3nt: TGCGCCAGCAGCCCGCTACGGACAGTCAATCAGCCCCAGCATTTT
CDR3aa: CASSPLRTVNQPQHF
j_gene: TRBJ1-5
abundance: NA
d_gene: NA
v_gene: TRBV4-1